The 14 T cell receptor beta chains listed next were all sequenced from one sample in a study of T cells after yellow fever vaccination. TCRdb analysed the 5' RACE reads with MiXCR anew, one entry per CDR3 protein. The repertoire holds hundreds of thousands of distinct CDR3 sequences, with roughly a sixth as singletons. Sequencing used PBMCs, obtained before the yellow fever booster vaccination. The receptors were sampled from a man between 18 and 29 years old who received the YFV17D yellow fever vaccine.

The CDR3 DNA is TGTGCCAGCAGCTTAGATCGCCAGGGGGACGAGCAGTACTTC. Residues: CASSLDRQGDEQYF. This chain connects TRBV7-6 to TRBJ2-7; 7 bases are shared with TRBD1. CDR3 length equals 14 residues. CDR1 is SGHVS and CDR2 is FNYEAQ in the germline V gene. V was pared by 1 base and J by 5 bases, with 5 bases of the junction left unmatched.

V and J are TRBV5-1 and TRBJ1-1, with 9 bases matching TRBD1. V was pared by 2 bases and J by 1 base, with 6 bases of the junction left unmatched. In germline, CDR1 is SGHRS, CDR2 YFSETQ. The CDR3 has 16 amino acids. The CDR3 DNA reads TGCGCCAGCAGCTTATCACTACAGGGGGCGAACACTGAAGCTTTCTTT. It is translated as CASSLSLQGANTEAFF. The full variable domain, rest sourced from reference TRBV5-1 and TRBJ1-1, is KAGVTQTPRYLIKTRGQQVTLSCSPISGHRSVSWYQQTPGQGLQFLFEYFSETQRNKGNFPGRFSGRQFSNSRSEMNVSTLELGDSALYLCASSLSLQGANTEAFFGQGTRLTVV.

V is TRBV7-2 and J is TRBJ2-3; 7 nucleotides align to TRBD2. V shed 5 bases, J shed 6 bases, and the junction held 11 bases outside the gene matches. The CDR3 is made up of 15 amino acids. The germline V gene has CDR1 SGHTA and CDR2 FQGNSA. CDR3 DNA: TGTGCCAGCAGCCCCCAGGCCGGGGGAGGGGATACGCAGTATTTT. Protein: CASSPQAGGGDTQYF.

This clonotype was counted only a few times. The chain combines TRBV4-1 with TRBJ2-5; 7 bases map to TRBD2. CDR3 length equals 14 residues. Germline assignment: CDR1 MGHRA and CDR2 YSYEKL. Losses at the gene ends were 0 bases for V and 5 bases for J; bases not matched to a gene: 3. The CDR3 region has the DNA TGCGCCAGCAGCCAAGATGGGGGAGGGGAGACCCAGTACTTC. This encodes CASSQDGGGETQYF.

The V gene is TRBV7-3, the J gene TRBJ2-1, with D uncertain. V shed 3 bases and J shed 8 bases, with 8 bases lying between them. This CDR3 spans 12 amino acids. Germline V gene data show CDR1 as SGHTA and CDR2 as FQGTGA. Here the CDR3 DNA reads TGTGCCAGCAGCTTGAGAGGACATGAGCAGTTCTTC. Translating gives CASSLRGHEQFF.

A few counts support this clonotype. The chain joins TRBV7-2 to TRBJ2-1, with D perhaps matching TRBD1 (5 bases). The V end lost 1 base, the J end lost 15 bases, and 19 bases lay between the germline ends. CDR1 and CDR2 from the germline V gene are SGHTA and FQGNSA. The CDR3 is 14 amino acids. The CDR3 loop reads CASSLVMGRVIRFF. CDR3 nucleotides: TGTGCCAGCAGCTTAGTAATGGGCAGGGTTATTCGGTTCTTC. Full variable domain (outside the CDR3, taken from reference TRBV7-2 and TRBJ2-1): GAGVSQSPSNKVTEKGKDVELRCDPISGHTALYWYRQSLGQGLEFLIYFQGNSAPDKSGLPSDRFSAERTGGSVSTLTIQRTQQEDSAVYLCASSLVMGRVIRFFGPGTRLTVL.

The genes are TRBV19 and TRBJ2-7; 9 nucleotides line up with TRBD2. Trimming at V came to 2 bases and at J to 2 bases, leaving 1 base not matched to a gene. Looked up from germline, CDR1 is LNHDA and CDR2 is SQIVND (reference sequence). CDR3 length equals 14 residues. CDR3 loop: CASSILAGTYEQYF. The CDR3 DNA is TGTGCCAGTAGTATACTAGCGGGGACCTACGAGCAGTACTTC.

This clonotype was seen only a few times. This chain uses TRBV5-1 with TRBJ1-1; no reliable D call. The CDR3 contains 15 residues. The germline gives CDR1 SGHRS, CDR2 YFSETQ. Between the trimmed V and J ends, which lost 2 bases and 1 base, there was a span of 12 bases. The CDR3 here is CASSFGAGENTEAFF. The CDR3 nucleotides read TGCGCCAGCAGCTTCGGAGCAGGCGAGAACACTGAAGCTTTCTTT.

CDR3 residues: CASSYQAGGSYEQYF. The CDR3 DNA sequence: TGTGCCAGCAGTTACCAAGCGGGGGGCTCCTACGAGCAGTACTTC. This chain joins TRBV6-5 and TRBJ2-7; 9 bases align to TRBD2. Germline V gene sequence: CDR1 MNHEY, CDR2 SVGAGI. There are 15 residues in the CDR3. The V and J ends lost 2 bases and 0 bases, in that order; junction bases with no gene match: 2.

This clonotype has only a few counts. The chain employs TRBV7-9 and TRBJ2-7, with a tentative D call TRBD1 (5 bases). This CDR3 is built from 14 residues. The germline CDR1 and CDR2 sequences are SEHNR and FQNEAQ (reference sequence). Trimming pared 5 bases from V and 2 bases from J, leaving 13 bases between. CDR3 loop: CASSPGIRTYEQYF. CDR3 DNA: TGTGCCAGCAGCCCAGGGATCAGGACCTACGAGCAGTACTTC. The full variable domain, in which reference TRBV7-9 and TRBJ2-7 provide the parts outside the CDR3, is DTGVSQNPRHKITKRGQNVTFRCDPISEHNRLYWYRQTLGQGPEFLTYFQNEAQLEKSRLLSDRFSAERPKGSFSTLEIQRTEQGDSAMYLCASSPGIRTYEQYFGPGTRLTVT.

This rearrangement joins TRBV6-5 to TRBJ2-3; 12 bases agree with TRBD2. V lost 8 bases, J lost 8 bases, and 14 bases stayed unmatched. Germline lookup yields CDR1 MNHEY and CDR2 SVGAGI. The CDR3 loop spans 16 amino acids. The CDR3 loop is CASGSTLAGGLGTQYF. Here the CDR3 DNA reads TGTGCCAGCGGGTCGACTCTAGCGGGGGGGCTCGGTACGCAGTATTTT.

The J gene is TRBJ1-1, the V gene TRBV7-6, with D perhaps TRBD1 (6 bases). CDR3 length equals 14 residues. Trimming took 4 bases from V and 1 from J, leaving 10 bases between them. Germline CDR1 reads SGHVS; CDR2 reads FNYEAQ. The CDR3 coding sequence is TGTGCCAGCAGCTCGTTGGACAGGAACACTGAAGCTTTCTTT. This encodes CASSSLDRNTEAFF. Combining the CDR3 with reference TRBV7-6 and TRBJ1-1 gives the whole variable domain GAGVSQSPRYKVTKRGQDVALRCDPISGHVSLYWYRQALGQGPEFLTYFNYEAQQDKSGLPNDRFSAERPEGSISTLTIQRTEQRDSAMYRCASSSLDRNTEAFFGQGTRLTVV.

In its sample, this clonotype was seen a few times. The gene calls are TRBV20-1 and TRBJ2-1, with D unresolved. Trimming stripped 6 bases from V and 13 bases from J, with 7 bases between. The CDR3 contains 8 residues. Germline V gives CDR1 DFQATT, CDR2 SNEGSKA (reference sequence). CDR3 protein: CSAGPQFF. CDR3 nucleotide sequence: TGCAGTGCCGGCCCCCAGTTCTTC.

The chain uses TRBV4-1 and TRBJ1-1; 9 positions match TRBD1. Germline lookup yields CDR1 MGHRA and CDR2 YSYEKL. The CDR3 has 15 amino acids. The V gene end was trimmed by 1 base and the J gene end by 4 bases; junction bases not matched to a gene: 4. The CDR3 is CASSQGATGGTEAFF. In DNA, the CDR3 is TGCGCCAGCAGCCAAGGAGCGACAGGGGGCACTGAAGCTTTCTTT.